Listed below are T cell receptor beta chains from one sample, sequenced in a study of beta chain features in type 1 diabetes. The protocol was immunoSEQ multiplex PCR, while the TCRdb copy is restricted to in-frame clones and leaves out a portion. The sample has 300,000 to 400,000 clones, about a tenth seen once; the top ten hold more than 0.8%. The sequenced sample was central memory CD4+ T cells from blood. The receptors originated from a man in his thirties or forties with type 1 diabetes. Both conserved end residues are part of each CDR3. The order of the fields is clone size, V gene, J gene, CDR3 protein. Clone size is given for some rows only: seen once, a few or many times, or a class if the clone is expanded.

>.|TRBV2|TRBJ1-2
CASSRDVNYGYTF
>many|TRBV18|TRBJ1-2
CASSDRTASSYGYTF
>few|TRBV11-2|TRBJ2-7
CASSLGFDEQYF
>few|TRBV4-1|TRBJ2-2
CASSQERGGSNTGELFF
>.|TRBV7-9|TRBJ2-5
CASSHNRGGQETQYF
>few|TRBV7-9|TRBJ2-7
CASSLTDGSSEQYF
>.|TRBV10-3|TRBJ1-2
CAISAGQADGYTF
>.|TRBV6-5|TRBJ2-7
CASRSRDRRYSEQYF
>few|TRBV28|TRBJ2-7
CASSFGGLSYEQYF
>.|TRBV4-2|TRBJ2-5
CASSAGTLGETQYF
>few|TRBV4-1|TRBJ1-4
CASSQVEKLFF
>few|TRBV5-1|TRBJ2-5
CASSLALAGVQETQYF
>.|TRBV6-4|TRBJ2-5
CASSPTPPTQYF
>.|TRBV10-2|TRBJ2-5
CASSESAETQYF
>.|TRBV5-1|TRBJ2-2
CASTKTVNTGELFF
>few|TRBV7-8|TRBJ2-6
CASSFRADRQSGANVLTF
>.|TRBV9|TRBJ2-2
CASSPTFDPRGGELFF
>few|TRBV7-2|TRBJ1-1
CASSLARYRGNTEAFF
>.|TRBV28|TRBJ1-3
CASSSPGRTSGNTIYF
>few|TRBV7-2|TRBJ1-5
CASSFNGGYSNQPQHF
>.|TRBV6-5|TRBJ1-1
CASSYGGQTTEAFF
>few|TRBV2|TRBJ1-1
CASSADSGNTEAFF
>.|TRBV28|TRBJ2-2
CASSTATGELFF
>.|TRBV2|TRBJ1-3
CASSGQISSGNTIYF
>few|TRBV5-1|TRBJ1-4
CASSVGQGATNEKLFF
>few|TRBV11-2|TRBJ1-1
CASSKQKLNTEAFF
>few|TRBV10-3|TRBJ2-3
CAISGTSGGLTSTDTQYF
>few|TRBV25-1|TRBJ1-1
CASSGHLNTEAFF
>.|TRBV30|TRBJ2-7
CAWSVRGGDAYEQYF
>few|TRBV11-2|TRBJ2-7
CASSLGASGGTYEQYF
>few|TRBV5-1|TRBJ2-7
CASTLEPRSYEQYF
>few|TRBV7-2|TRBJ2-1
CASSLSRGVQGNEQFF
>few|TRBV4-3|TRBJ2-7
CASSQSGRVEQYF
>few|TRBV15|TRBJ2-2
CATSRTSGNTGELFF
>few|TRBV29-1|TRBJ1-1
CSVDGGGNTEAFF
>few|TRBV6-5|TRBJ2-7
CASSYSLAGSYEQYF
>few|TRBV9|TRBJ2-3
CASSGRGVKDTQYF
>few|TRBV7-6|TRBJ2-7
CASSFTGVNEQYF
>.|TRBV28|TRBJ1-3
CASSSGQGGNTIYF
>few|TRBV10-1|TRBJ2-3
CASSEGRDTQYF
>few|TRBV11-2|TRBJ1-4
CASSLGQVYNEKLFF
>few|TRBV20-1|TRBJ1-1
CSEWSNTEAFF
>many|TRBV28|TRBJ1-2
CASSLSGWGYGYTF
>.|TRBV2|TRBJ1-5
CASRGDTGGNQPQHF
>few|TRBV2|TRBJ2-7
CASSGQGATHYEQYF